Below, 11 T cell receptor beta chains from the same sample are listed, as sequenced in a study of T-cell memory formation after mild COVID-19. TCRdb re-analysed the 5' RACE reads in MiXCR, keeping a single row per CDR3 protein. The data contain 350,000 or so distinct CDR3 sequences, 20% of them singletons. Sequencing was carried out using PBMCs or a T cell subset sorted from them (not recorded which). These receptors were taken from a man younger than 35 who had mild COVID-19 (a few samples of this study predate the infection). Cell type and time point are not known.

This chain uses TRBV11-2 with TRBJ2-7; D is possibly TRBD1 (6 bases). Per the germline V gene, CDR1 is SGHAT and CDR2 is FQNNGV. With 5 bases removed from V and 4 bases from J, the gap between germline ends came to 12 bases. This CDR3 is built from 13 residues. The CDR3 loop is CASSPGTLYEQYV. The CDR3 DNA is TGTGCCAGCAGCCCCGGGACACTTTACGAGCAGTACGTC.

This clonotype was picked up a small number of times. The chain is built from TRBV7-3 and TRBJ2-3; the match to TRBD2 covers 8 bases. This CDR3 comprises 15 residues. Germline CDR1 is SGHTA and CDR2 is FQGTGA. V shed 6 bases and J 6 bases; nucleotides not matched to a gene: 11. Here the CDR3 reads CASSQRGLGSDTQYF. Here the CDR3 DNA reads TGTGCCAGCAGTCAGCGGGGGCTCGGGTCGGATACGCAGTATTTT.

This sequence joins TRBV25-1 and TRBJ2-3; D gene unclear. V shed 1 base and J shed 2 bases, with 13 bases lying between them. The CDR3 covers 16 residues. Germline-derived CDR1 and CDR2 are MGHDK and SYGVNS. The CDR3 bases are TGTGCCAGCAGTGAATGGTCAGTTCTTCACACAGATACGCAGTATTTT. Translation gives CASSEWSVLHTDTQYF. The full variable domain, rest sourced from reference TRBV25-1 and TRBJ2-3, is EADIYQTPRYLVIGTGKKITLECSQTMGHDKMYWYQQDPGMELHLIHYSYGVNSTEKGDLSSESTVSRIRTEHFPLTLESARPSHTSQYLCASSEWSVLHTDTQYFGPGTRLTVL.

This clonotype was detected a few times. The rearrangement joins TRBV7-2 to TRBJ2-3; no definite D call. The V gene lost 6 bases and the J gene lost 1 base, with 11 bases spanning the gap. Germline CDR1 reads SGHTA; CDR2 reads FQGNSA. The CDR3 contains 14 residues. This chain's CDR3 is CASSTSRGTDTQYF. In DNA form, the CDR3 reads TGTGCCAGCAGTACGTCCAGAGGCACAGATACGCAGTATTTT.

V and J are TRBV12-3 or TRBV12-4 and TRBJ2-1, with D possibly matching TRBD2 (7 bases). With 3 bases removed from V and 0 bases from J, the gap between germline ends came to 12 bases. The CDR3 extends over 16 amino acids. CDR3 in DNA: TGTGCCAGCAGTTTTGGCGGGGGCTACTCCTACAATGAGCAGTTCTTC. Protein: CASSFGGGYSYNEQFF.

The chain uses TRBV5-1 and TRBJ2-2; no firm D call. The V and J ends lost 9 bases and 0 bases respectively, with 12 bases between them. Germline V gene lookup returns CDR1 SGHRS and CDR2 YFSETQ. The CDR3 is 14 residues long. CDR3 sequence reads: CATSASTNTGELFF. The CDR3 nucleotides are TGCGCCACCTCGGCCTCGACGAACACCGGGGAGCTGTTTTTT. The full variable domain, its missing parts supplied by reference TRBV5-1 and TRBJ2-2, is KAGVTQTPRYLIKTRGQQVTLSCSPISGHRSVSWYQQTPGQGLQFLFEYFSETQRNKGNFPGRFSGRQFSNSRSEMNVSTLELGDSALYLCATSASTNTGELFFGEGSRLTVL.

This chain uses TRBV18 with TRBJ2-3, with D possibly matching TRBD1 (5 bases). CDR3 length: 15 residues. CDR1 and CDR2 (germline): KGHSH, LQKENI. V was clipped by 3 bases and J by 2 bases, with 12 bases between them. CDR3 sequence reads: CASSPQGALTDTQYF. The CDR3, as DNA: TGTGCCAGCTCACCCCAAGGGGCCCTCACAGATACGCAGTATTTT. Looking up the rest from reference TRBV18 and TRBJ2-3 gives the full variable domain: NAGVMQNPRHLVRRRGQEARLRCSPMKGHSHVYWYRQLPEEGLKFMVYLQKENIIDESGMPKERFSAEFPKEGPSILRIQQVVRGDSAAYFCASSPQGALTDTQYFGPGTRLTVL.

This clonotype has a handful of counts. This sequence joins TRBV12-5 and TRBJ2-1; D possibly corresponds to TRBD2 (5 bases). CDR1 and CDR2 (germline): LGHNT, FRNRAP. The ends were cut back, 7 bases at V and 2 bases at J, with 15 bases in the middle. There are 15 residues in the CDR3. The CDR3 here is CASAPDSGAYNEQFF. The CDR3 DNA is TGTGCTAGTGCCCCGGACTCTGGGGCCTACAATGAGCAGTTCTTC.

This clonotype was seen more than once but under ten times. This rearrangement joins TRBV20-1 to TRBJ1-2; TRBD1 is a possible D gene (6 bases). CDR3 size: 13 residues. V lost 2 bases and J lost 4, with 11 bases in between. Looked up from germline, CDR1 is DFQATT and CDR2 is SNEGSKA (reference sequence). As DNA, the CDR3 is TGCAGTGCTAGACCGGGACACTTCTATGGCTACACCTTC. Its translation: CSARPGHFYGYTF.

J is TRBJ2-3 and V is TRBV5-1, with D possibly TRBD2 on 6 matching bases. The CDR3 sequence is 14 residues long. V was pared by 8 bases and J by 1 base, with 14 bases between. From germline, CDR1 is SGHRS and CDR2 YFSETQ. Here the CDR3 DNA reads TGCGCCAGATGTCGGGGGAACGGCACAGATACGCAGTATTTT. This codes for CARCRGNGTDTQYF.

In this sample, this clonotype turned up a few times. The rearrangement joins TRBV3-1 to TRBJ1-1; D gene ambiguous. This CDR3 is built from 14 residues. The germline V and J ends were trimmed by 0 bases and 4 bases, with 9 bases remaining between them. CDR1 LGHDT and CDR2 YNNKEL come from the germline V gene (reference sequence). The CDR3 loop is CASSQDSRGTEAFF. The CDR3 region has the DNA TGTGCCAGCAGCCAAGATTCCCGGGGCACTGAAGCTTTCTTT.